Reported below is one T cell receptor (beta chain). This entry comes from a study of blood T cell repertoires in COVID-19. Study overall: Samples representing acute and convalescent COVID-19 were sourced from the United States, Italy and Spain. T cells, B-cell-depleted T cells, or PBMCs provided the cDNA or gDNA that served as material.

Per the original methods: Nucleated cell number was recorded as an estimate derived from reference gene primer amplification. Measured with immunoSEQ multiplex PCR; TCRdb has only the in-frame clones, and not every one. The V and J calls and clone size come from that table; D and trimming were worked out from the DNA. The sample yields fewer than 300,000 clones, 60% to 75% seen once. The V end lost 5 bases, the J end lost 0 bases, and 8 bases lay between the germline ends. The CDR3 contains 12 residues. CDR1 and CDR2 (germline): SQVTM, ANQGSEA. The sequenced sample consisted of peripheral blood. The receptor was derived from a woman at least 80 years old with acute or convalescent COVID-19. The rearrangement uses TRBV29-1 and TRBJ2-7; D is undetermined. CDR3 nucleotide sequence: TGCAGCGTTCTTTCGAGCTCCTACGAGCAGTACTTC. Amino acid sequence: CSVLSSSYEQYF.